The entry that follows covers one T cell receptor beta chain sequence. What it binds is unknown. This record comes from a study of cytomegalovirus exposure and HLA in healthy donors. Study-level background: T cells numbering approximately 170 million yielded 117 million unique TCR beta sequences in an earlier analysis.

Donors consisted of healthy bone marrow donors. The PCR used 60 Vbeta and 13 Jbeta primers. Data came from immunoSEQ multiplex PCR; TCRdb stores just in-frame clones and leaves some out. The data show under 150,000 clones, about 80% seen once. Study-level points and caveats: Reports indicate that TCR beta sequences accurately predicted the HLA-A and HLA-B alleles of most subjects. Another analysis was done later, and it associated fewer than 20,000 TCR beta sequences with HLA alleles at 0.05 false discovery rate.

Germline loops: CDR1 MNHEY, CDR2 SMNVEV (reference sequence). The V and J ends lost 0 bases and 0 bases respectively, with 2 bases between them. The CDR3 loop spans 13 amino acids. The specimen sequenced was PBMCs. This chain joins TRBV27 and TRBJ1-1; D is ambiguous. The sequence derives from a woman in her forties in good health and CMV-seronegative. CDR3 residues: CASSLSVNTEAFF. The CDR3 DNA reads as TGTGCCAGCAGTTTATCCGTGAACACTGAAGCTTTCTTT.